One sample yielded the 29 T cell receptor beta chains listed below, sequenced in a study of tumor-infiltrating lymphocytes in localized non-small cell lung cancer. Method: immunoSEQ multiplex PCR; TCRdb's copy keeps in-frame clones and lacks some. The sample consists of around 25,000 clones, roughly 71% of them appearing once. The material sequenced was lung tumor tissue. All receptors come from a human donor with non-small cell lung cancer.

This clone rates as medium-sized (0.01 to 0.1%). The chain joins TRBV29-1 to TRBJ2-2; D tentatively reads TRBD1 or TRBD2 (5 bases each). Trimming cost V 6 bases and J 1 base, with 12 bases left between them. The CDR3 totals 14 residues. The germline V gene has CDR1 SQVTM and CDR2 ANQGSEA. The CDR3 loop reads CSVQGRGNTGELFF. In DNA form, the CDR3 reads TGCAGCGTCCAGGGACGGGGGAACACCGGGGAGCTGTTTTTT.

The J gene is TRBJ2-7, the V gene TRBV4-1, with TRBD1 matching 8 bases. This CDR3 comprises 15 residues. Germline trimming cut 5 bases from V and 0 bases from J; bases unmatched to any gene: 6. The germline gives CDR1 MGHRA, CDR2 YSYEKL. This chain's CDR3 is CASSYRQGSSYEQYF. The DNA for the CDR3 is TGCGCCAGCAGCTACAGACAGGGGAGCTCCTACGAGCAGTACTTC.

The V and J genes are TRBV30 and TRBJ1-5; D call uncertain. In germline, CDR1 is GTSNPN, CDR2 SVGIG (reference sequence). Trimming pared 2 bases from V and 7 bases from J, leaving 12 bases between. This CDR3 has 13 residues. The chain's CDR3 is CAWSNRNRQPQHF. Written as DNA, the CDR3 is TGTGCCTGGAGTAATCGGAACCGACAGCCCCAGCATTTT.

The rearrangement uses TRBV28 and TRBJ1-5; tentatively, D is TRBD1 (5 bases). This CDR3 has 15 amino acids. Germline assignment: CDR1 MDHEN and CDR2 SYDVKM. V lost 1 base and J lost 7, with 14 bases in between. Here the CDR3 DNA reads TGTGCCAGCAGTTTATCATGGGGGGTCCGACAGCCCCAGCATTTT. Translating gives CASSLSWGVRQPQHF. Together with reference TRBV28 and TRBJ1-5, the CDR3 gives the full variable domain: DVKVTQSSRYLVKRTGEKVFLECVQDMDHENMFWYRQDPGLGLRLIYFSYDVKMKEKGDIPEGYSVSREKKERFSLILESASTNQTSMYLCASSLSWGVRQPQHFGDGTRLSIL.

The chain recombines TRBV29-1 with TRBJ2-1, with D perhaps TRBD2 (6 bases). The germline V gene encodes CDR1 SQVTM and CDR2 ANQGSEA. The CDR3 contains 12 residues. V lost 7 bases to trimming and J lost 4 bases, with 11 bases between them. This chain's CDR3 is CSDEGLYNEQFF. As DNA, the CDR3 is TGCAGCGACGAGGGACTTTACAATGAGCAGTTCTTC.

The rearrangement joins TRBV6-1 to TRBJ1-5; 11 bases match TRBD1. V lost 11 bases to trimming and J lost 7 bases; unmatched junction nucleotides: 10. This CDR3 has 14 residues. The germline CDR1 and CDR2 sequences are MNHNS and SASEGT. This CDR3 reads CAVQRTGGGQPQHF. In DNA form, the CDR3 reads TGTGCCGTCCAGAGGACAGGGGGCGGACAGCCCCAGCATTTT.

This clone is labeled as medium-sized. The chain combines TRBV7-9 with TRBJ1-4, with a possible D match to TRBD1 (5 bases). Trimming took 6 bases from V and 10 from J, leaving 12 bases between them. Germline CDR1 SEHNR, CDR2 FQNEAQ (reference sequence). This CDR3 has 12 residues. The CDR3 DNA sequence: TGTGCCAGCAGGTTACAGGTGGCAAAACTGTTTTTT. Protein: CASRLQVAKLFF.

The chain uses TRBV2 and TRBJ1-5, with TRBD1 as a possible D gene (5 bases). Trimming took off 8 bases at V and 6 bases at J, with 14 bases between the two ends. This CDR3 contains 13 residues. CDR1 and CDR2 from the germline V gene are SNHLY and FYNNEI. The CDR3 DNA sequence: TGTGCCAGCTCGTTAATTGGGGGTCAGCCCCAGCATTTT. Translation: CASSLIGGQPQHF.

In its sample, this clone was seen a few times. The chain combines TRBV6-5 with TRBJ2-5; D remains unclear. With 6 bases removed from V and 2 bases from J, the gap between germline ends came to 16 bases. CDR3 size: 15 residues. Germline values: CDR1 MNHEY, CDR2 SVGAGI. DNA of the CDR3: TGTGCCAGCAGCCTCATGTGGGTCAAACAAGAGACCCAGTACTTC. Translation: CASSLMWVKQETQYF.

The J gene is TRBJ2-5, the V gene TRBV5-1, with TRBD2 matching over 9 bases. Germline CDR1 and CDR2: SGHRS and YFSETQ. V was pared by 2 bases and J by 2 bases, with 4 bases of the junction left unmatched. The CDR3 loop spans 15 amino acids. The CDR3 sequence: CASSLGSGGQETQYF. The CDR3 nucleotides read TGCGCCAGCAGCTTAGGTAGCGGGGGACAAGAGACCCAGTACTTC.

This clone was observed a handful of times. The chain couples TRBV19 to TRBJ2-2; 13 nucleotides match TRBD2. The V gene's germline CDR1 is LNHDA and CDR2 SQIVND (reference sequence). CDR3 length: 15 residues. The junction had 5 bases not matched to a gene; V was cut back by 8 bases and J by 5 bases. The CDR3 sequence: CASAGTSGTTGELFF. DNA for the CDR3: TGTGCCAGTGCAGGGACTAGCGGGACGACCGGGGAGCTGTTTTTT. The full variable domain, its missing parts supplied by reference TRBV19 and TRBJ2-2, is DGGITQSPKYLFRKEGQNVTLSCEQNLNHDAMYWYRQDPGQGLRLIYYSQIVNDFQKGDIAEGYSVSREKKESFPLTVTSAQKNPTAFYLCASAGTSGTTGELFFGEGSRLTVL.

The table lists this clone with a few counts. The CDR3 DNA reads TGTGCCAGCAGCCCGGAATTAAATCAGCCCCAGCATTTT. Residues: CASSPELNQPQHF. The chain couples TRBV28 to TRBJ1-5, with D uncertain. This CDR3 is 13 amino acids long. CDR1 and CDR2 from the germline V gene are MDHEN and SYDVKM. Trimming took 6 bases from V and 4 from J, leaving 10 bases between them.

CDR3 protein: CASSRGQGAANEKLFF. Here the CDR3 DNA reads TGTGCCAGCAGCCGGGGGCAGGGGGCTGCTAATGAAAAACTGTTTTTT. The V call is TRBV5-6, the J call TRBJ1-4; 8 nucleotides line up with TRBD1. The CDR3 consists of 16 residues. The J segment lost 3 bases and the V segment lost 4 bases, leaving 8 bases of the junction unmatched. Germline lookup yields CDR1 SGHDT and CDR2 YYEEEE.

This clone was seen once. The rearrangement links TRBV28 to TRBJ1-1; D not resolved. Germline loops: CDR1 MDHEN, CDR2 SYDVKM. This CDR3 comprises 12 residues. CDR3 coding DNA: TGTGCGACACAAGGCCCGTACACTGAAGCTTTCTTT. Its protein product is CATQGPYTEAFF.

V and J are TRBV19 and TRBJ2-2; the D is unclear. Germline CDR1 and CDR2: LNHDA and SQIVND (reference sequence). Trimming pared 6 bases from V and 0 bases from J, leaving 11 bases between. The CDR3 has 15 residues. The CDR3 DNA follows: TGTGCCAGTAGGAGCATCCGGCCGAACACCGGGGAGCTGTTTTTT. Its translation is CASRSIRPNTGELFF.

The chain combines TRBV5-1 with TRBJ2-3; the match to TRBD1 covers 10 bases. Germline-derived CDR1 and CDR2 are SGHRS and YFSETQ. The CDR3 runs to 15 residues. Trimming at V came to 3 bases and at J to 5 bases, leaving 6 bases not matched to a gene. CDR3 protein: CASSWGGQGLDTQYF. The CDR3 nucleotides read TGCGCCAGCAGCTGGGGGGGACAGGGGCTAGATACGCAGTATTTT.

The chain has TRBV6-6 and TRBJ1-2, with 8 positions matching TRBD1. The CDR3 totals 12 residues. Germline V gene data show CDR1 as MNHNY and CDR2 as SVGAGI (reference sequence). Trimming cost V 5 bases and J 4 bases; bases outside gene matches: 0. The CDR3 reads CASSGQGYGYTF. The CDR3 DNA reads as TGTGCCAGCAGTGGACAGGGCTATGGCTACACCTTC.

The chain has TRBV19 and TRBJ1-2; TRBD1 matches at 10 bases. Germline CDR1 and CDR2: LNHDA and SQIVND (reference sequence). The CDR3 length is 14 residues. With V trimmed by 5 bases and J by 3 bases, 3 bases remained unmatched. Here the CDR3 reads CASSLGQGYYGYTF. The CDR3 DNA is TGTGCCAGTAGTCTGGGACAGGGGTACTATGGCTACACCTTC.

The CDR3 spells CASSLGSLNTEAFF. As DNA, the CDR3 is TGTGCCAGCAGCTTGGGGTCCTTGAACACTGAAGCTTTCTTT. The chain employs TRBV5-5 and TRBJ1-1; D is uncertain. The germline gives CDR1 SGHKS, CDR2 YYEKEE (reference sequence). This CDR3 comprises 14 residues. V was pared by 0 bases and J by 0 bases, with 6 bases between.

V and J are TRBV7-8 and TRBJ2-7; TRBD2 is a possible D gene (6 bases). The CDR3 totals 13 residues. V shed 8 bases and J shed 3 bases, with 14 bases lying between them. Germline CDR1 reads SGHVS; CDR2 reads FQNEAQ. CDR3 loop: CASEVAGSYEQYF. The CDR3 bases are TGTGCCAGCGAGGTGGCGGGAAGCTACGAGCAGTACTTC.

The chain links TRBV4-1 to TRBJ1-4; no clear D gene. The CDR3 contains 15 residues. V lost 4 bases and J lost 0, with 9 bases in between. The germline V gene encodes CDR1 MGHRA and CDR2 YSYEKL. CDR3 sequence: CASSRTGTTNEKLFF. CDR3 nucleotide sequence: TGCGCCAGCAGCCGAACCGGCACAACTAATGAAAAACTGTTTTTT.

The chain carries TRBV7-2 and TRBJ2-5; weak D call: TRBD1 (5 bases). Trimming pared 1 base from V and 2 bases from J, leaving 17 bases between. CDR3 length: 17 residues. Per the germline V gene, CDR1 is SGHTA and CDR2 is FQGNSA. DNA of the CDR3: TGTGCCAGCAGCTTAGTCATAGGCAGGGATCTACAAGAGACCCAGTACTTC. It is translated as CASSLVIGRDLQETQYF. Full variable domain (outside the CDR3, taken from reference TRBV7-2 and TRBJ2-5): GAGVSQSPSNKVTEKGKDVELRCDPISGHTALYWYRQSLGQGLEFLIYFQGNSAPDKSGLPSDRFSAERTGGSVSTLTIQRTQQEDSAVYLCASSLVIGRDLQETQYFGPGTRLLVL.

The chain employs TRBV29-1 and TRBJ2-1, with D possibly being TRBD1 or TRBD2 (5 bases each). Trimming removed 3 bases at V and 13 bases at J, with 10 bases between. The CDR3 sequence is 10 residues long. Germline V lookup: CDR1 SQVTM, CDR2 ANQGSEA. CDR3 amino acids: CSVEGDPQFF. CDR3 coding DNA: TGCAGCGTTGAGGGGGACCCACAGTTCTTC.

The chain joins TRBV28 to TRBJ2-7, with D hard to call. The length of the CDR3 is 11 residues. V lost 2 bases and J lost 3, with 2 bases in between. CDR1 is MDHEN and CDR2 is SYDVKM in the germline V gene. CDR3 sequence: CASSLGYEQYF. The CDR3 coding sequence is TGTGCCAGCAGTTTAGGCTACGAGCAGTACTTC.

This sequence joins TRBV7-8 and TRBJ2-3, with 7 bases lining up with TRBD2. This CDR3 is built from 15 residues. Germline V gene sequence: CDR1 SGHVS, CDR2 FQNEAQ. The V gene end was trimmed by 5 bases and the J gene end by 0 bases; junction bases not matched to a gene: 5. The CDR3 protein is CASSRGLTSTDTQYF. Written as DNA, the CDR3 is TGTGCCAGCAGCCGGGGACTAACTAGCACAGATACGCAGTATTTT.

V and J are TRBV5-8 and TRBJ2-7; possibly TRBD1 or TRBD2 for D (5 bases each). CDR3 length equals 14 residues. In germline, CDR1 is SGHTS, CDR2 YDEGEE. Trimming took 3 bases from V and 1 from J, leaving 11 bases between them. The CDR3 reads CASSSPGASYEQYF. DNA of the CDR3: TGTGCCAGCAGCTCCCCCGGGGCTTCCTACGAGCAGTACTTC.

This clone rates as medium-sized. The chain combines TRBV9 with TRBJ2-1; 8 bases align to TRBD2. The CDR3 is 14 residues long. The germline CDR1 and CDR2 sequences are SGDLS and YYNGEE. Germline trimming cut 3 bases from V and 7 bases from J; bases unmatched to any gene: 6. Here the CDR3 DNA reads TGTGCCAGCAGCGAATGGATAGCGGGAAATGAGCAGTTCTTC. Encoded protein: CASSEWIAGNEQFF.

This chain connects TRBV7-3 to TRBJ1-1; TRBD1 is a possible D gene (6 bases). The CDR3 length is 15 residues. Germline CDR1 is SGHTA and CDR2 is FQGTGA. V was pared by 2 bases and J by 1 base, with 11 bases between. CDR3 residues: CASSLAPGQNTEAFF. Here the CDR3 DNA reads TGTGCCAGCAGCTTAGCCCCGGGACAGAACACTGAAGCTTTCTTT. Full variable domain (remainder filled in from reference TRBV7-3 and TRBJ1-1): GAGVSQTPSNKVTEKGKYVELRCDPISGHTALYWYRQSLGQGPEFLIYFQGTGAADDSGLPNDRFFAVRPEGSVSTLKIQRTERGDSAVYLCASSLAPGQNTEAFFGQGTRLTVV.

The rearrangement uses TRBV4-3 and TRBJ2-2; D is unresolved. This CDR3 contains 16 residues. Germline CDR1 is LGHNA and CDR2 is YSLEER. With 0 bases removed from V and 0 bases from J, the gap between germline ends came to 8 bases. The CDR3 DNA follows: TGCGCCAGCAGCCAAGATACCAGATCGAACACCGGGGAGCTGTTTTTT. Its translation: CASSQDTRSNTGELFF.